The T cell receptor beta chain described here comes from a study of blood T cell repertoires in COVID-19. Across the study: Acute-phase and convalescent COVID-19 samples originated in the United States, Italy and Spain. T cells, B-cell-depleted T cells, or PBMCs provided the cDNA or gDNA that served as material.

Germline V gene sequence: CDR1 SGHRS, CDR2 YFSETQ. This CDR3 region has 15 residues. J lost 4 bases, V lost 4 bases, and 9 bases had no gene match. Seattle participants joined during active infection and were tracked over time. The authors' processing: Reference gene primer amplification gave estimated nucleated cell counts. Using immunoSEQ multiplex PCR, the repertoire was profiled, and TCRdb retains in-frame clones only, with some absent. That table supplies the V and J calls and clone size; D and trimming were determined from the DNA. The table shows 140,000 or so clones, with about 85% occurring only once.

The receptor's source is a human donor with COVID-19, enrolled during active disease. The donor label of this sample is uncertain. This chain uses TRBV5-1 with TRBJ1-1, with 8 bases lining up with TRBD1. The specimen was peripheral blood. CDR3 sequence (DNA): TGCGCCAGCAGCAATCAAGACAGGGGAAGCACTGAAGCTTTCTTT. Residues: CASSNQDRGSTEAFF.